This TCR beta chain derives from a study of regulatory T cells in long-lasting Graves disease. Trimming pared 5 bases from V and 0 bases from J, leaving 14 bases between. There are 17 residues in the CDR3. CDR1 and CDR2 (germline): SGHVS, FQNEAQ. Libraries of TCR beta came from iRepertoire HTBI primers plus Arm-PCR of CDR3 regions. TCRdb reprocessed the multiplex PCR reads via MiXCR and lists one record per CDR3 protein. The repertoire has hundreds of thousands of distinct CDR3 sequences, roughly 20% of them found once; the top ten carry about 7.8%. This clonotype was picked up a small number of times. What it binds is not known. Time point: persistent/refractory GD, antithyroid drugs over 5 years with positive TRAb. PBMCs were the source of the RNA used for TCR sequencing. Study outcomes and limitations: Relative to newly diagnosed Graves' patients, persistent ones had lower TCR diversity.

The sequencing used peripheral blood mononuclear cells (PBMCs), collected when the disease was refractory, from a patient treated with antithyroid drugs. The V call is TRBV7-8, the J call TRBJ2-6; D is possibly TRBD1 (6 bases). The receptor's source is a female donor with Graves disease. The CDR3 reads CASSRQGHVSGANVLTF. The CDR3 nucleotides read TGTGCCAGCAGCCGTCAGGGGCATGTCTCTGGGGCCAACGTCCTGACTTTC.